The T cell receptor beta chain described here comes from a study of cytotoxic CD8 clonotypes in ibrutinib-treated CLL. Study-level information: Mean productive templates were 255,043; mean productive rearrangements were around 90,000.

General study findings and limits: Rising at ibrutinib response, clonality subsequently fell back toward baseline at progression.

This clone was detected once. The antigen is undetermined. The V end was cut by 1 base, the J end by 3 bases, with 15 bases between. The length of the CDR3 is 16 residues. Germline V gene lookup returns CDR1 KGHSH and CDR2 LQKENI. Sequencing used immunoSEQ multiplex PCR; TCRdb keeps in-frame clones, though not all of them. The sample consists of about 130,000 clones, approximately 83% of them appearing once. Specimen: PBMCs, collected after 24 months of ibrutinib treatment. The chain couples TRBV18 to TRBJ2-5; D possibly matches TRBD1 or TRBD2 (5 bases each). This clonotype originated in a human donor with chronic lymphocytic leukemia. CDR3 nucleotide sequence: TGTGCCAGCTCACCACTTGGGACCGGTGGGGAAGAGACCCAGTACTTC. This encodes CASSPLGTGGEETQYF.